The entry below gives a single TCR beta chain sequence along with its context. Its target is unknown. This CDR3 has 13 amino acids. V was trimmed by 4 bases and J by 4 bases, leaving 8 bases between them. The data derive from a study of T cell responses to AZD1222 COVID-19 vaccine. Study findings and constraints: Clonal diversity may have been underestimated, and the donors were mostly white British, with more females than males. The peak T cell response came first, and repertoires were sampled only after it.

Sequenced by immunoSEQ multiplex PCR; TCRdb stores in-frame clones only, minus some. The sample yields 120,000 or so clones, under 90% seen once. The clonotype originates from an adult in good health. The rearrangement links TRBV12-3 or TRBV12-4 to TRBJ1-3; D ambiguous. Sample: peripheral blood, taken on day 0 of AZD1222 vaccination. The chain's CDR3 is CASSSGEGNTIYF. The CDR3 DNA is TGTGCCAGCAGTTCGGGAGAGGGAAACACCATATATTTT.